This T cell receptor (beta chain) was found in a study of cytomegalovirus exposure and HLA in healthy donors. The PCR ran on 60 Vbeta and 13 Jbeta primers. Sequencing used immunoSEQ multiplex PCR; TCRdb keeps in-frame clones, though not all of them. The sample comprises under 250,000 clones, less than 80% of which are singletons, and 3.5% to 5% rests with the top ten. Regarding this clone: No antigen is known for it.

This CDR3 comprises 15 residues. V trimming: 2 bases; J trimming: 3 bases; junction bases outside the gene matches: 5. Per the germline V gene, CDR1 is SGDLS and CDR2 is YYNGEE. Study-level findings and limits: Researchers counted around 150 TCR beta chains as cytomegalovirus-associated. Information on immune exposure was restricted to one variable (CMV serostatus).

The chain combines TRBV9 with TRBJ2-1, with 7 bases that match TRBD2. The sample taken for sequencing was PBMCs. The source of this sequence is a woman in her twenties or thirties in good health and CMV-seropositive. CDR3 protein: CASSVTTGGYNEQFF. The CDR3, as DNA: TGTGCCAGCAGCGTGACGACGGGGGGCTACAATGAGCAGTTCTTC.